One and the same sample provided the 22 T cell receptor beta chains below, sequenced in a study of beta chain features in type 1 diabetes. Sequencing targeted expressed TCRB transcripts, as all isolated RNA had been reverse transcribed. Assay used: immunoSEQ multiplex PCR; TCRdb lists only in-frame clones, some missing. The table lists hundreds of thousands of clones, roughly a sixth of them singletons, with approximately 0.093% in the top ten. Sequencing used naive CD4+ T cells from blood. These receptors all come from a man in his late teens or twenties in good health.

The CDR3 protein is CASSDRPGISSYEQYF. DNA for the CDR3: TGTGCCAGCAGCGACCGACCGGGGATAAGCTCCTACGAGCAGTACTTC. The V gene is TRBV7-9, the J gene TRBJ2-7, with D tentatively TRBD2 (5 bases). Between the trimmed V and J ends, which lost 5 bases and 0 bases, there was a span of 17 bases. The CDR3 loop spans 16 amino acids. CDR1 is SEHNR, CDR2 FQNEAQ, per germline (reference sequence).

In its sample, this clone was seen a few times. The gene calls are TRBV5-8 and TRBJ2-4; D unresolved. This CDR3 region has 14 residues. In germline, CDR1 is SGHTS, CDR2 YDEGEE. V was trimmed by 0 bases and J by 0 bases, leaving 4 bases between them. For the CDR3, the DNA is TGTGCCAGCAGCTTGGGATTAGCCAAAAACATTCAGTACTTC. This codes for CASSLGLAKNIQYF.

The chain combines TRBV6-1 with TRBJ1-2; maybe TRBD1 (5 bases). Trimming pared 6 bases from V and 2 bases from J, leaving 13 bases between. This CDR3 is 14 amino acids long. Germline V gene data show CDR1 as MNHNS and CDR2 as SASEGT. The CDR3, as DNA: TGTGCCAGCAGCTTGACAGATCAAAACTATGGCTACACCTTC. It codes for CASSLTDQNYGYTF.

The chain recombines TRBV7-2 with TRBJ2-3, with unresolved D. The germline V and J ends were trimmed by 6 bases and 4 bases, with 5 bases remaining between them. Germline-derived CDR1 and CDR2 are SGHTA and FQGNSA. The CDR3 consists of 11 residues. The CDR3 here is CASRRADTQYF. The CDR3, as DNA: TGTGCCAGCAGGCGAGCAGATACGCAGTATTTT.

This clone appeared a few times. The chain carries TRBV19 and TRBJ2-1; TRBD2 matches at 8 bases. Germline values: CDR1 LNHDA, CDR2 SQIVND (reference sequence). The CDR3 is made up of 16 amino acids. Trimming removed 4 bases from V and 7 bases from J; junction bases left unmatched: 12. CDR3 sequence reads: CASSSRLSGGWNEQFF. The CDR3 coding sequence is TGTGCCAGTAGTAGCCGCTTGAGCGGGGGTTGGAATGAGCAGTTCTTC.

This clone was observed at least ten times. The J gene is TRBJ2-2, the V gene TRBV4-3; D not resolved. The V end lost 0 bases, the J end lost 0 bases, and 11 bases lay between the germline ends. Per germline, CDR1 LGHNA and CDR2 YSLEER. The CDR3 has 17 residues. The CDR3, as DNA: TGCGCCAGCAGCCAAGAGATGGGCAGGACGAACACCGGGGAGCTGTTTTTT. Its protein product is CASSQEMGRTNTGELFF.

The CDR3 sequence: CASSESWGSEAFF. The CDR3 region has the DNA TGTGCCAGCAGTGAATCCTGGGGGTCTGAAGCTTTCTTT. The chain recombines TRBV25-1 with TRBJ1-1; the D gene is possibly TRBD1 (5 bases). The CDR3 has 13 residues. Germline-derived CDR1 and CDR2 are MGHDK and SYGVNS. The germline V and J ends were trimmed by 1 base and 6 bases, with 9 bases remaining between them.

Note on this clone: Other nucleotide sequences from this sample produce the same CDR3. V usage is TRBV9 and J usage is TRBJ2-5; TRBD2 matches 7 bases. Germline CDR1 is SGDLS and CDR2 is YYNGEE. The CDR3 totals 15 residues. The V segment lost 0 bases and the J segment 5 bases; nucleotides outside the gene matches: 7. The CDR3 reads CASSVGLAGGETQYF. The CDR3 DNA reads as TGTGCCAGCAGCGTAGGACTAGCTGGGGGGGAGACCCAGTACTTC.

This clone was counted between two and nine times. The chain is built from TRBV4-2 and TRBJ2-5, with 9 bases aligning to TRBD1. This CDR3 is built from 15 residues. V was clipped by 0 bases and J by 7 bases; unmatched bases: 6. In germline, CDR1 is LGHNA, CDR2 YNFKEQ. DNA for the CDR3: TGTGCCAGCAGCCAAGAGAGGGACAGGGTGGTGACCCAGTACTTC. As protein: CASSQERDRVVTQYF.

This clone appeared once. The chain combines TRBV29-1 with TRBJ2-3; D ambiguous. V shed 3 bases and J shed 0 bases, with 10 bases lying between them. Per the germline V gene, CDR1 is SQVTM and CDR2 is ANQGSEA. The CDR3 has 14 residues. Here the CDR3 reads CSVDYVLSTDTQYF. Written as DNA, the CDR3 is TGCAGCGTTGATTACGTCCTTAGCACAGATACGCAGTATTTT.

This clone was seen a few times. CDR3 in amino acids: CSVYRGQGGYTF. DNA of the CDR3: TGCAGCGTATACAGGGGGCAGGGTGGCTACACCTTC. This sequence joins TRBV29-1 and TRBJ1-2; 9 nucleotides line up with TRBD1. J was trimmed by 7 bases and V by 6 bases; bases with no gene match: 6. Germline values: CDR1 SQVTM, CDR2 ANQGSEA. The CDR3 is 12 residues long.

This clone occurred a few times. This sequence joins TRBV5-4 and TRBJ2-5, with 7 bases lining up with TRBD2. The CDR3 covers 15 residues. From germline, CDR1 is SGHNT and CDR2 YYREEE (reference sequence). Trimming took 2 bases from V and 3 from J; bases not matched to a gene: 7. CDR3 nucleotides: TGTGCCAGCAGCTTTCAACGGGGGAGGGAAGAGACCCAGTACTTC. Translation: CASSFQRGREETQYF.

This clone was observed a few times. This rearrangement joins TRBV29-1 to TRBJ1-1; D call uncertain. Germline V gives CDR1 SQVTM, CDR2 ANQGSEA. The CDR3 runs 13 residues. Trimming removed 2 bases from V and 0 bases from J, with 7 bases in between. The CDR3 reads CSVERVLNTEAFF. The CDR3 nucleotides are TGCAGCGTTGAAAGGGTGTTGAACACTGAAGCTTTCTTT.

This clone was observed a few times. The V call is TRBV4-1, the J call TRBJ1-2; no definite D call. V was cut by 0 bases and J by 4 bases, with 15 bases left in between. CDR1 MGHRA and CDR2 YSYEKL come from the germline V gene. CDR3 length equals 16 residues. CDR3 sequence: CASSQDTFGRLYGYTF. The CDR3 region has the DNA TGCGCCAGCAGCCAAGACACTTTTGGACGGCTCTATGGCTACACCTTC.

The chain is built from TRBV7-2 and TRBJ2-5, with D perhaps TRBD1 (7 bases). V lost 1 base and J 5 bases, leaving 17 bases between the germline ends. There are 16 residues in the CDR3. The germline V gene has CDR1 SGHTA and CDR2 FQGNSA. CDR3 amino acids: CASSLVSGRGVETQYF. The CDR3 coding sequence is TGTGCCAGCAGCTTAGTTAGTGGCAGGGGGGTCGAGACCCAGTACTTC.

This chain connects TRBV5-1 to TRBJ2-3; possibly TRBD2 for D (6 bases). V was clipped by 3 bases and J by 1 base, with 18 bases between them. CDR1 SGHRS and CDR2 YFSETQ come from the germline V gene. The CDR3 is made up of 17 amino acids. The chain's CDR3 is CASSSIPSSDRTDTQYF. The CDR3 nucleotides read TGCGCCAGCAGCTCCATACCATCTAGCGACCGCACAGATACGCAGTATTTT.

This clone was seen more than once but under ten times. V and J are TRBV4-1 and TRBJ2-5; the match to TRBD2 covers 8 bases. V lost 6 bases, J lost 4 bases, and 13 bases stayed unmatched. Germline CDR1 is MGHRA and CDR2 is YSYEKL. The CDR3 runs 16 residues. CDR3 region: CASSSRAGVPVETQYF. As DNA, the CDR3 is TGCGCCAGCAGTTCAAGAGCGGGAGTCCCCGTAGAGACCCAGTACTTC.

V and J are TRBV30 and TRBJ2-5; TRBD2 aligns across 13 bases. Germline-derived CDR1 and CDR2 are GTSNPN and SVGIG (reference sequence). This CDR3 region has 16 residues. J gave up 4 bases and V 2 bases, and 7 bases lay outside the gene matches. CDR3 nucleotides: TGTGCCTGGAGTTTAAGGACTAGCGGGGGCAGAGAGACCCAGTACTTC. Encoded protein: CAWSLRTSGGRETQYF.

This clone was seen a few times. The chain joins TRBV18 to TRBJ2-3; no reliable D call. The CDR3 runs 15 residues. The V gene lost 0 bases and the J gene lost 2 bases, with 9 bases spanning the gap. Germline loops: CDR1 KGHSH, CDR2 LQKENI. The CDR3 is CASSPPSDYTDTQYF. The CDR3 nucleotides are TGTGCCAGCTCACCACCGTCTGATTACACAGATACGCAGTATTTT.

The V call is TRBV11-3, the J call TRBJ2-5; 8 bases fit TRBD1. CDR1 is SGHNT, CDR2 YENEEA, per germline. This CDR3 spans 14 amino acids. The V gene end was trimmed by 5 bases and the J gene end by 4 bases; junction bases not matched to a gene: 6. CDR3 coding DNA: TGTGCCAGCAGCGCCCGGACAGGGAGAGAGACCCAGTACTTC. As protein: CASSARTGRETQYF.

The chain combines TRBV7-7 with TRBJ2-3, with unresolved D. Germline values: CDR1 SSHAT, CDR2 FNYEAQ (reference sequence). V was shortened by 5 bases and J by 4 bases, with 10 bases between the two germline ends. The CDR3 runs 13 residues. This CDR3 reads CASSPNPSDTQYF. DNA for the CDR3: TGTGCCAGCAGCCCGAACCCCTCAGATACGCAGTATTTT.

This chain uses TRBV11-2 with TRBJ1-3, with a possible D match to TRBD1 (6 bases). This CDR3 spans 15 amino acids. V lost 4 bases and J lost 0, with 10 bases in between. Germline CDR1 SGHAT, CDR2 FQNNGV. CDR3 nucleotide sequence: TGTGCCAGCAGCTCTTCACAGGGCTCTGGAAACACCATATATTTT. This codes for CASSSSQGSGNTIYF.